These T cell receptor beta chains were read from a single sample in a study of siplizumab effects on memory and regulatory T cells. Produced via immunoSEQ multiplex PCR; TCRdb's table is partial and in-frame only. The data show around 58,000 clones, 75% to 90% seen once. Sequenced sample: memory CD4+ T cells sorted from blood. These receptors were collected from a human donor in good health. Each CDR3 is given with its conserved first and last residue. Fields, in order: D gene, clone size, V gene, J gene, CDR3 DNA, CDR3 protein. A D gene is named only where the DNA matches it firmly. Rows may omit the clone size; those that give it use once, few, many or a size class.

d_call: NA; clone_size: NA; v_call: TRBV2; j_call: TRBJ2-7; cdr3_nt: TGTGCCAGCAGTGTGGTTCCTCAGGGGGGCGAGCAGTACTTC; cdr3_aa: CASSVVPQGGEQYF
d_call: NA; clone_size: once; v_call: TRBV5-1; j_call: TRBJ2-1; cdr3_nt: TGCGCCAGCAGCCGGGCAGGGAAGGACAATGAGCAGTTCTTC; cdr3_aa: CASSRAGKDNEQFF
d_call: NA; clone_size: NA; v_call: TRBV2; j_call: TRBJ2-7; cdr3_nt: TGTGCCAGCGGGAGGACGGGACAAAGTAAGGAGTACTTC; cdr3_aa: CASGRTGQSKEYF
d_call: NA; clone_size: NA; v_call: TRBV19; j_call: TRBJ2-6; cdr3_nt: TGTGCCAGTAGTATGGATACGGCTGGGGCCAACGTCCTGACTTTC; cdr3_aa: CASSMDTAGANVLTF
d_call: TRBD1; clone_size: NA; v_call: TRBV5-1; j_call: TRBJ1-1; cdr3_nt: TGCGCCAGCAGCCGGGACAGGCTTGCGAACACTGAAGCTTTCTTT; cdr3_aa: CASSRDRLANTEAFF
d_call: NA; clone_size: once; v_call: TRBV7-9; j_call: TRBJ2-7; cdr3_nt: TGTGCCAGCGGCGGGCGCTCCTACGAGCAGTACTTC; cdr3_aa: CASGGRSYEQYF
d_call: NA; clone_size: NA; v_call: TRBV1; j_call: TRBJ2-2; cdr3_nt: TGCACCAGCAGTCCGGAGAACCAGCGGGGGCAGAACACCGGGGAGCTGTTTTTT; cdr3_aa: CTSSPENQRGQNTGELFF
d_call: NA; clone_size: NA; v_call: TRBV7-6; j_call: TRBJ2-1; cdr3_nt: TGTGCCAGCAGCTTAGGTGGCTCCTACAATGAGCAGTTCTTC; cdr3_aa: CASSLGGSYNEQFF
d_call: NA; clone_size: NA; v_call: TRBV2; j_call: TRBJ2-6; cdr3_nt: TGTGCCAGCCAAGAAGGGGCGGGTATGGCAGTCTCTGGGGCCAACGTCCTGACTTTC; cdr3_aa: CASQEGAGMAVSGANVLTF
d_call: NA; clone_size: NA; v_call: TRBV7-3; j_call: TRBJ2-3; cdr3_nt: TGTGCCAGCAGCCAGACCGGTATCACAGATACGCAGTATTTT; cdr3_aa: CASSQTGITDTQYF
d_call: NA; clone_size: NA; v_call: TRBV6-5; j_call: TRBJ1-2; cdr3_nt: TGTGCCAGCAGTTACGGGGGGCTGACCTATGGCTACACCTTC; cdr3_aa: CASSYGGLTYGYTF
d_call: NA; clone_size: NA; v_call: TRBV15; j_call: TRBJ2-2; cdr3_nt: TGTGCCACCAGCAGAGACAGGGTCGGGGAGCTGTTTTTT; cdr3_aa: CATSRDRVGELFF
d_call: NA; clone_size: NA; v_call: TRBV6-1; j_call: TRBJ1-5; cdr3_nt: TGTGCCAGCAGTGTGGCTCTCAATCAGCCCCAGCATTTT; cdr3_aa: CASSVALNQPQHF
d_call: TRBD1; clone_size: NA; v_call: TRBV7-6; j_call: TRBJ2-5; cdr3_nt: TGTGCCAGCAGCGGGTCCGGGACAGGGGGGAGAGAGACCCAGTACTTC; cdr3_aa: CASSGSGTGGRETQYF
d_call: TRBD2; clone_size: NA; v_call: TRBV4-2; j_call: TRBJ2-1; cdr3_nt: TGTGCCAGCAGCCAAGCGTCTAGCGGGGGGCGATACAATGAGCAGTTCTTC; cdr3_aa: CASSQASSGGRYNEQFF
d_call: NA; clone_size: few; v_call: TRBV29-1; j_call: TRBJ2-5; cdr3_nt: TGCAGCGTACGACAGGGAGGGGGAGAGACCCAGTACTTC; cdr3_aa: CSVRQGGGETQYF
d_call: NA; clone_size: NA; v_call: TRBV7-9; j_call: TRBJ1-1; cdr3_nt: TGTGCCAGCAGGACGGGAAGGATGAACACTGAAGCTTTCTTT; cdr3_aa: CASRTGRMNTEAFF
d_call: NA; clone_size: once; v_call: TRBV5-4; j_call: TRBJ2-3; cdr3_nt: TGTGCCAGCAGCCACGAGGGGGTTACAGATACGCAGTATTTT; cdr3_aa: CASSHEGVTDTQYF
d_call: NA; clone_size: NA; v_call: TRBV11-2; j_call: TRBJ2-7; cdr3_nt: TGTGCCAGCAGCTTAGGGGGCACAGGATTCTACGAGCAGTACTTC; cdr3_aa: CASSLGGTGFYEQYF
d_call: TRBD1; clone_size: NA; v_call: TRBV2; j_call: TRBJ2-1; cdr3_nt: TGTGCCAGCAGCGGACAGGGGGCTGGGGATGAGCAGTTCTTC; cdr3_aa: CASSGQGAGDEQFF
d_call: NA; clone_size: once; v_call: TRBV23-1; j_call: TRBJ1-5; cdr3_nt: TGCGCCAGCAGTCAGACTAGACGGTCATATCAGCCCCAGCATTTT; cdr3_aa: CASSQTRRSYQPQHF
d_call: TRBD1; clone_size: NA; v_call: TRBV5-1; j_call: TRBJ1-4; cdr3_nt: TGCGCCAGCAGCCTCTACAGGGGGCCGACGGAAAAACTGTTTTTT; cdr3_aa: CASSLYRGPTEKLFF
d_call: NA; clone_size: NA; v_call: TRBV7-9; j_call: TRBJ2-1; cdr3_nt: TGTGCCAGCAGCCCGAAAGCGAGATCTCGCCGGAATGAGCAGTTCTTC; cdr3_aa: CASSPKARSRRNEQFF
d_call: NA; clone_size: NA; v_call: TRBV5-4; j_call: TRBJ2-5; cdr3_nt: TGTGCCAGCAGCACGGACTGGCAAGAGACCCAGTACTTC; cdr3_aa: CASSTDWQETQYF
d_call: NA; clone_size: NA; v_call: TRBV4-2; j_call: TRBJ1-1; cdr3_nt: TGTGCCAGCAGCCAAGAGCGAGAAGCTTTCTTT; cdr3_aa: CASSQEREAFF
d_call: NA; clone_size: NA; v_call: TRBV5-6; j_call: TRBJ2-1; cdr3_nt: TGTGCCAGCAGCGATTACAATGAGCAGTTCTTC; cdr3_aa: CASSDYNEQFF
d_call: TRBD2; clone_size: NA; v_call: TRBV10-1; j_call: TRBJ2-7; cdr3_nt: TGCGCCAGCAGTACCGGTAGCGGGAACGAGCAGTACTTC; cdr3_aa: CASSTGSGNEQYF
d_call: NA; clone_size: NA; v_call: TRBV10-2; j_call: TRBJ2-1; cdr3_nt: TGCGCCAGCAGTCCGACTGACAATGAGCAGTTCTTC; cdr3_aa: CASSPTDNEQFF
d_call: TRBD1; clone_size: NA; v_call: TRBV5-8; j_call: TRBJ1-5; cdr3_nt: TGTGCCAGCTCCGGGACAGGGGGCAATCAGCCCCAGCATTTT; cdr3_aa: CASSGTGGNQPQHF
d_call: NA; clone_size: NA; v_call: TRBV7-9; j_call: TRBJ2-7; cdr3_nt: TGTGCCAGCAGCTTTACCGGGACAACCCAGGGGCCCTCCTTC; cdr3_aa: CASSFTGTTQGPSF
d_call: TRBD2; clone_size: NA; v_call: TRBV9; j_call: TRBJ2-5; cdr3_nt: TGTGCCAGCAGCGTGGGAGGGGCACAAGAGACCCAGTACTTC; cdr3_aa: CASSVGGAQETQYF
d_call: NA; clone_size: few; v_call: TRBV19; j_call: TRBJ1-4; cdr3_nt: TGTGCCAGTACTATCGGGATCGGTGAAAAACTGTTTTTT; cdr3_aa: CASTIGIGEKLFF
d_call: TRBD1; clone_size: NA; v_call: TRBV12-5; j_call: TRBJ1-2; cdr3_nt: TGTGCTAGTGGCCCGGGACAGGTCTATCTATTAGGAGGCTACACCTTC; cdr3_aa: CASGPGQVYLLGGYTF
d_call: NA; clone_size: NA; v_call: TRBV6-1; j_call: TRBJ1-1; cdr3_nt: TGTGCCAGCAGTGTCGACAGGTCCACTGAAGCTTTCTTT; cdr3_aa: CASSVDRSTEAFF
d_call: NA; clone_size: NA; v_call: TRBV7-2; j_call: TRBJ2-7; cdr3_nt: TGTGCCAGCAGCTTAGGGGGGTACTCCTACGAGCAGTACTTC; cdr3_aa: CASSLGGYSYEQYF
d_call: NA; clone_size: NA; v_call: TRBV6-6; j_call: TRBJ1-2; cdr3_nt: TGTGCCAGCAGCCAGGAACAGTTATGGGGCTACACCTTC; cdr3_aa: CASSQEQLWGYTF
d_call: NA; clone_size: NA; v_call: TRBV28; j_call: TRBJ1-3; cdr3_nt: TGTGCCAGCAATTCTGTTCTCGGAAACACCATATATTTT; cdr3_aa: CASNSVLGNTIYF
d_call: NA; clone_size: few; v_call: TRBV7-2; j_call: TRBJ1-5; cdr3_nt: TGTGCCAGCAGCTTAAGGGGTAGCAATCAGCCCCAGCATTTT; cdr3_aa: CASSLRGSNQPQHF
d_call: NA; clone_size: NA; v_call: TRBV5-4; j_call: TRBJ1-6; cdr3_nt: TGTGCCAGCAGTGCTTCTAGGGGGTCCTATAATTCACCCCTCCACTTT; cdr3_aa: CASSASRGSYNSPLHF
d_call: NA; clone_size: NA; v_call: TRBV15; j_call: TRBJ2-2; cdr3_nt: TGTGCCACCAGCAGAGGCTCGAGCATCGGCGGGGAGCTGTTTTTT; cdr3_aa: CATSRGSSIGGELFF
d_call: NA; clone_size: NA; v_call: TRBV15; j_call: TRBJ1-5; cdr3_nt: TGTGCCACCAGCAGAGAAGTGAATCAGCCCCAGCATTTT; cdr3_aa: CATSREVNQPQHF
d_call: NA; clone_size: NA; v_call: TRBV2; j_call: TRBJ1-6; cdr3_nt: TGTGCCAGCGCGCAGGCGAGCTCCTATAATTCACCCCTCCACTTT; cdr3_aa: CASAQASSYNSPLHF
d_call: TRBD1; clone_size: NA; v_call: TRBV28; j_call: TRBJ1-6; cdr3_nt: TGCGCCAGCAGGACTGGACAGGGCTATTCACCCCTCCACTTT; cdr3_aa: CASRTGQGYSPLHF
d_call: NA; clone_size: NA; v_call: TRBV18; j_call: TRBJ1-6; cdr3_nt: TGTGCCAGCTCAGGGGGTTCCACGCATAATTCACCCCTCCACTTT; cdr3_aa: CASSGGSTHNSPLHF
d_call: TRBD1; clone_size: NA; v_call: TRBV29-1; j_call: TRBJ2-6; cdr3_nt: TGCAGCGTTGAGGCATACAGGGGGTCGGGGGCCAACGTCCTGACTTTC; cdr3_aa: CSVEAYRGSGANVLTF
d_call: NA; clone_size: NA; v_call: TRBV5-4; j_call: TRBJ1-2; cdr3_nt: TGTGCCAGCCGAGACAGGCGAGATAACTATGGCTACACCTTC; cdr3_aa: CASRDRRDNYGYTF
d_call: NA; clone_size: NA; v_call: TRBV19; j_call: TRBJ1-6; cdr3_nt: TGTGCCAGTAGTCCCAGTTACTATAATTCACCCCTCCACTTT; cdr3_aa: CASSPSYYNSPLHF
d_call: NA; clone_size: NA; v_call: TRBV6-5; j_call: TRBJ2-7; cdr3_nt: TGTGCCAGCAACTCCCGTGGGAAGCAGTACTTC; cdr3_aa: CASNSRGKQYF
d_call: NA; clone_size: NA; v_call: TRBV5-1; j_call: TRBJ2-2; cdr3_nt: TGCGCCAGCAGCTTTGGTAGGATTTCGAACACCGGGGAGCTGTTTTTT; cdr3_aa: CASSFGRISNTGELFF
d_call: NA; clone_size: NA; v_call: TRBV2; j_call: TRBJ1-4; cdr3_nt: TGTGCCAGCCGGAACGAAAAACTGTTTTTT; cdr3_aa: CASRNEKLFF
d_call: TRBD1; clone_size: NA; v_call: TRBV5-1; j_call: TRBJ1-2; cdr3_nt: TGCGCCAGCAGCGGCGCTCAGGGACAGCGAAACTATGGCTACACCTTC; cdr3_aa: CASSGAQGQRNYGYTF
d_call: NA; clone_size: few; v_call: TRBV27; j_call: TRBJ1-5; cdr3_nt: TGTGCCAGCAGTTTACGAAGGACGGCAAAGCCCCAGCATTTT; cdr3_aa: CASSLRRTAKPQHF
d_call: NA; clone_size: NA; v_call: TRBV7-9; j_call: TRBJ2-4; cdr3_nt: TGTGCCAGCAGCTTAGATCGGACGGAACTACTAGCCAAAAACATTCAGTACTTC; cdr3_aa: CASSLDRTELLAKNIQYF
d_call: NA; clone_size: NA; v_call: TRBV9; j_call: TRBJ1-5; cdr3_nt: TGTGCCAGCAGCAAAGGGGAGGGGAGCCGCAATCAGCCCCAGCATTTT; cdr3_aa: CASSKGEGSRNQPQHF
d_call: NA; clone_size: NA; v_call: TRBV11-2; j_call: TRBJ2-2; cdr3_nt: TGTGCCAGCAGCATGACAGTTGGGTACGGGGAGCTGTTTTTT; cdr3_aa: CASSMTVGYGELFF
d_call: NA; clone_size: NA; v_call: TRBV5-1; j_call: TRBJ2-5; cdr3_nt: TGCGCCAGCAGAGGACAGTGGGGGCAAGAGACCCAGTACTTC; cdr3_aa: CASRGQWGQETQYF
d_call: NA; clone_size: NA; v_call: TRBV18; j_call: TRBJ1-2; cdr3_nt: TGTGCCAGCTCGCCGACCGAGGACTATGGCTACACCTTC; cdr3_aa: CASSPTEDYGYTF
d_call: TRBD1; clone_size: NA; v_call: TRBV9; j_call: TRBJ1-2; cdr3_nt: TGTGCCAGCAGCGTAGGGACAGGGGGTTCCCTTAACTATGGCTACACCTTC; cdr3_aa: CASSVGTGGSLNYGYTF
d_call: TRBD1; clone_size: NA; v_call: TRBV2; j_call: TRBJ1-6; cdr3_nt: TGTGCCAGCAGTGGGGCCACAGGGGTCTTAAATAATTCACCCCTCCACTTT; cdr3_aa: CASSGATGVLNNSPLHF
d_call: TRBD1; clone_size: NA; v_call: TRBV4-1; j_call: TRBJ1-5; cdr3_nt: TGCGCCAGCAGCCAACGGGGACAGGGCAGTCAGCCCCAGCATTTT; cdr3_aa: CASSQRGQGSQPQHF